Listed below are T cell receptor beta chains from one sample, sequenced in a study of blood T cells in healthy people across ages. MiXCR, applied by TCRdb to the 5' RACE reads, yields one record per CDR3 protein. The sample carries under 800,000 distinct CDR3 sequences, 40% to 45% recorded once. Input material: blood. All receptors derive from a woman aged 60-70 years in good health. Each CDR3 is given with its conserved first and last residue. Each record gives: CDR3 protein, CDR3 DNA, D gene, V gene, clone size, J gene. The D gene is left open where the match is weak. The listing skips clone size in some rows; elsewhere it reads once, few, many or a size class.

CASSRVEGANSYEQYF	TGCGCCAGCAGCAGGGTGGAGGGGGCCAACTCCTACGAGCAGTACTTC	NA	TRBV10-2	many	TRBJ2-7
CASSSLGETQYF	TGCGCCAGCAGCAGTCTCGGGGAGACCCAGTACTTC	NA	TRBV27	many	TRBJ2-5
CSVDSEFGDTQYF	TGCAGCGTTGATTCGGAATTTGGAGATACGCAGTATTTT	NA	TRBV29-1	few	TRBJ2-3
CASSGASGNYEQYF	TGTGCCAGCAGTGGGGCTAGCGGGAATTACGAGCAGTACTTC	TRBD2	TRBV6-1	NA	TRBJ2-7
CASQSGEETQYF	TGCGCCAGTCAGAGCGGGGAAGAGACCCAGTACTTC	TRBD2	TRBV10-2	NA	TRBJ2-5
CASSPQDGPYEQYF	TGTGCCAGCAGCCCCCAGGACGGCCCCTACGAGCAGTACTTC	NA	TRBV3-1	many	TRBJ2-7
CASSLYRQHYEQYF	TGTGCCAGCAGCTTATATAGACAGCACTACGAGCAGTACTTC	NA	TRBV7-9	NA	TRBJ2-7
CASSVLLADTQYF	TGTGCCAGCAGTGTCCTTTTAGCGGATACGCAGTATTTT	NA	TRBV6-4	few	TRBJ2-3
CASSLGGAGADTQYF	TGTGCCAGCAGCTTGGGTGGGGCAGGGGCAGATACGCAGTATTTT	NA	TRBV5-6	few	TRBJ2-3
CASSQEGGRGGQPQHF	TGTGCCAGCAGCCAAGAGGGAGGGAGGGGCGGTCAGCCCCAGCATTTT	NA	TRBV4-2	NA	TRBJ1-5
CASSLGDRGRRREKLFF	TGTGCCAGCAGCTTAGGGGACAGGGGGCGCCGAAGGGAAAAACTGTTTTTT	TRBD1	TRBV7-2	few	TRBJ1-4
CASSVQPGGTDTQYF	TGTGCCAGCAGCGTACAGCCGGGAGGCACAGATACGCAGTATTTT	NA	TRBV11-2	NA	TRBJ2-3
CSVGNRGSGELFF	TGCAGCGTTGGGAACAGGGGGTCCGGGGAGCTGTTTTTT	TRBD1	TRBV29-1	NA	TRBJ2-2
CASSQATGTLYGYTF	TGTGCCAGCAGCCAAGCCACGGGGACGCTCTATGGCTACACCTTC	NA	TRBV3-1	few	TRBJ1-2
CVSSLARTSNEQFF	TGCGTCAGCAGCTTGGCGAGGACTAGCAATGAGCAGTTCTTC	TRBD2	TRBV5-1	NA	TRBJ2-1
CVSSGGGLAGGRADTQYF	TGTGTCAGCAGCGGGGGCGGACTAGCGGGAGGGAGAGCAGATACGCAGTATTTT	TRBD2	TRBV5-5	NA	TRBJ2-3
CASSFLGQLYEQYF	TGTGCCAGCAGTTTTTTGGGACAGCTATACGAGCAGTACTTC	TRBD1	TRBV12-3/TRBV12-4	few	TRBJ2-7
CASSSGDRGNEQFF	TGTGCCAGCAGCTCCGGTGACAGGGGCAATGAGCAGTTCTTC	TRBD1	TRBV7-3	few	TRBJ2-1
CASSLAGRGKIYGYTF	TGCGCCAGCAGCTTGGCGGGCAGGGGGAAGATCTATGGCTACACCTTC	TRBD1	TRBV5-1	NA	TRBJ1-2
CASSLVPSGGETQYF	TGTGCCAGCAGCTTAGTACCTAGCGGGGGGGAGACCCAGTACTTC	TRBD2	TRBV7-2	many	TRBJ2-5
CASSGVGQDLYTF	TGTGCCAGCAGCGGAGTGGGCCAGGATCTCTACACCTTC	NA	TRBV9	NA	TRBJ1-2
CASSSSGTGGYEQYF	TGTGCCAGCAGCTCATCCGGGACAGGGGGCTACGAGCAGTACTTC	TRBD1	TRBV7-8	many	TRBJ2-7
CASQPICCNQPQHF	TGTGCCAGTCAACCGATTTGTTGCAATCAGCCCCAGCATTTT	NA	TRBV21-1	NA	TRBJ1-5
CAISEGSREGGEQFF	TGTGCCATCAGTGAGGGCAGTCGGGAGGGTGGTGAGCAGTTCTTC	TRBD2	TRBV10-3	NA	TRBJ2-1